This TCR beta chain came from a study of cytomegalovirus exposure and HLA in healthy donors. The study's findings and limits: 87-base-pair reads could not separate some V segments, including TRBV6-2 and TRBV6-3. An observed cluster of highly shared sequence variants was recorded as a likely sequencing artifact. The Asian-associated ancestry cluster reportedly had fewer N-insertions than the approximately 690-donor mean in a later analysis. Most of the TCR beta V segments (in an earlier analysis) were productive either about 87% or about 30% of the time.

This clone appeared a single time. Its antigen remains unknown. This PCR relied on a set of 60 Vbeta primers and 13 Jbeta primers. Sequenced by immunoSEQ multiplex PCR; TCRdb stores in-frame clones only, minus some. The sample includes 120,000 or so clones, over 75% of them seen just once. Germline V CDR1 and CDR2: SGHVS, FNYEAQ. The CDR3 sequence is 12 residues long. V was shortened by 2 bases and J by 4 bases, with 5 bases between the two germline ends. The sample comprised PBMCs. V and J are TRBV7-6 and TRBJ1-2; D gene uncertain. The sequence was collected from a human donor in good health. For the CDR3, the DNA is TGTGCCAGCAGCTTACTAGGCTATGGCTACACCTTC. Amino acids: CASSLLGYGYTF.